This T cell receptor beta chain emerged from a study of shared clonotypes between healthy human individuals. Study-wide findings and caveats: Shared across several donors were roughly 5% of the naive CD4 clonotypes. Large sequencing depth failed to make sorted-subset sequencing complete, rarefaction showed. Naive subsets usually exceeded memory subsets in estimated richness.

The V end lost 4 bases, the J end lost 5 bases, and 13 bases lay between the germline ends. CDR3 length: 13 amino acids. CDR1 and CDR2 (germline): SGHNT, YYREEE (reference sequence). For this clone: The antigen is undetermined.

The protocol was immunoSEQ multiplex PCR, while the TCRdb copy is restricted to in-frame clones and leaves out a portion. The table records around 330,000 clones, approximately 79% of them present only once. The gene calls are TRBV5-4 and TRBJ2-7; D tentatively reads TRBD1 or TRBD2 (6 bases each). Material for sequencing was memory CD4+ T cells sorted from blood. Specified subset: CD45RA-negative fraction. The source of this sequence is a man between 25 and 39 years old in good health. CDR3 amino acids: CASSITGRNEQYF. The CDR3 DNA reads TGTGCCAGCAGCATAACAGGGAGGAACGAGCAGTACTTC.